By frequency in the sample, the clone carrying this TCR beta chain is large (0.1 to 1%). Its antigen remains unidentified. The sorted Tregs were CD4+CD25+CD127-/low cells. Study findings and constraints: Tumor memory CD4+ T cell TCR gene usage clustered with blood and lymph node memory CD4+ cells and lymph node naive CD4+ cells. Tumor Tregs overlapped most with tumor, then blood, naive CD4+ cells. Around an eighth of tumor Treg sequences matched naive CD4+ cells.

This CDR3 is 15 amino acids long. The V gene end was trimmed by 4 bases and the J gene end by 7 bases; junction bases not matched to a gene: 12. Adaptor-ligated barcode primers were used to amplify TRBV12-4/TRBJ1-2 clonotypes. TCRdb passed the multiplex PCR reads through MiXCR, listing each CDR3 protein once. This sample has a few hundred distinct CDR3 sequences; approximately 8% occur once, and the top ten carry roughly three fifths. The chain is built from TRBV12-3 or TRBV12-4 and TRBJ1-2; 7 nucleotides align to TRBD1. Sequenced sample: tumor-infiltrating Tregs sorted from the breast tumor. The clonotype comes from a female donor with breast cancer. The CDR3 loop reads CASSSNTGVAPGYTF. The CDR3 DNA reads as TGTGCCAGCAGTTCTAACACAGGGGTGGCTCCTGGCTACACCTTC.